Presented here are 28 T cell receptor beta chains from one specimen sequenced in a study. Method: immunoSEQ multiplex PCR; TCRdb's copy keeps in-frame clones and lacks some. There are tens of thousands of clones in the sample; just over 90% occur only once, and 4% to 4.5% lies in the top ten. Specimen: PBMCs. The receptors were sampled from a middle-aged man with rheumatoid arthritis.

This chain uses TRBV4-2 with TRBJ1-5; perhaps TRBD1 as D (5 bases). V gave up 1 base and J gave up 4 bases, with 8 bases separating them. Germline V lookup: CDR1 LGHNA, CDR2 YNFKEQ. CDR3 length equals 14 residues. CDR3 nucleotide sequence: TGTGCCAGCAGCCAAGCCGACAGAAATCAGCCCCAGCATTTT. Residues: CASSQADRNQPQHF.

The chain joins TRBV19 to TRBJ2-7; D is possibly TRBD1 (6 bases). There are 12 residues in the CDR3. Germline CDR1 and CDR2: LNHDA and SQIVND (reference sequence). V gave up 9 bases and J gave up 3 bases, with 12 bases separating them. CDR3 sequence reads: CASTDSGYEQYF. In DNA, the CDR3 is TGTGCCAGCACGGACAGTGGCTACGAGCAGTACTTC.

The CDR3 protein is CASTATGTSYEQYF. The CDR3 region has the DNA TGTGCCAGTACCGCAACCGGGACTAGCTACGAGCAGTACTTC. The chain joins TRBV19 to TRBJ2-7; TRBD2 matches 8 bases. CDR1 and CDR2 from the germline V gene are LNHDA and SQIVND (reference sequence). This CDR3 contains 14 residues. With V trimmed by 7 bases and J by 3 bases, 8 bases remained unmatched.

The J gene is TRBJ2-6, the V gene TRBV9; TRBD1 matches at 7 bases. Unmatched junction bases numbered 7, after V lost 0 bases and J lost 1 base. Germline lookup yields CDR1 SGDLS and CDR2 YYNGEE. The CDR3 has 18 residues. The CDR3 is CASSVDRDRESGANVLTF. The CDR3 nucleotides read TGTGCCAGCAGCGTAGACCGGGACAGAGAATCTGGGGCCAACGTCCTGACTTTC. The variable domain in full, with the rest retrieved from reference TRBV9 and TRBJ2-6, is DSGVTQTPKHLITATGQRVTLRCSPRSGDLSVYWYQQSLDQGLQFLIQYYNGEERAKGNILERFSAQQFPDLHSELNLSSLELGDSALYFCASSVDRDRESGANVLTFGAGSRLTVL.

The chain uses TRBV29-1 and TRBJ1-1, with D perhaps matching TRBD1 (5 bases). The V end was cut by 2 bases, the J end by 0 bases, with 13 bases between. CDR3 length: 15 residues. Germline CDR1 reads SQVTM; CDR2 reads ANQGSEA. CDR3 DNA sequence: TGCAGCGTTGAACGGTGGGACGTAATGAACACTGAAGCTTTCTTT. Protein: CSVERWDVMNTEAFF.

The V gene is TRBV27, the J gene TRBJ2-1; 11 bases fit TRBD2. Germline trimming cut 6 bases from V and 6 bases from J; bases unmatched to any gene: 10. This CDR3 comprises 16 residues. Germline V gene lookup returns CDR1 MNHEY and CDR2 SMNVEV (reference sequence). For the CDR3, the DNA is TGTGCCAGCAGGAAACCCGGGACTAGCGGATCCAATGAGCAGTTCTTC. It is translated as CASRKPGTSGSNEQFF.

The chain employs TRBV19 and TRBJ1-1; D gene uncertain. CDR1 LNHDA and CDR2 SQIVND come from the germline V gene (reference sequence). The V end was cut by 5 bases, the J end by 5 bases, with 9 bases between. The CDR3 runs to 12 residues. For the CDR3, the DNA is TGTGCCAGTAGTCTCTTGGGTACTGAAGCTTTCTTT. Protein: CASSLLGTEAFF.

The rearrangement joins TRBV27 to TRBJ2-7, with D maybe TRBD1 (6 bases). Between the trimmed V and J ends, which lost 2 bases and 6 bases, there was a span of 14 bases. Germline assignment: CDR1 MNHEY and CDR2 SMNVEV (reference sequence). This CDR3 comprises 14 residues. In nucleotides, the CDR3 is TGTGCCAGCAGTTTAGTACAGGGCCGCAGCGAGCAGTACTTC. Protein product: CASSLVQGRSEQYF.

This chain joins TRBV7-2 and TRBJ1-5; TRBD1 agrees at 9 bases. J was trimmed by 7 bases and V by 2 bases; bases with no gene match: 9. The CDR3 has 16 amino acids. The V gene's germline CDR1 is SGHTA and CDR2 FQGNSA. The CDR3 spells CASSLKPGQGWQPQHF. CDR3 nucleotides: TGTGCCAGCAGCTTAAAGCCGGGACAGGGCTGGCAGCCCCAGCATTTT.

This rearrangement joins TRBV18 to TRBJ1-5; TRBD1 is a possible D gene (5 bases). This CDR3 comprises 14 residues. CDR1 is KGHSH and CDR2 is LQKENI in the germline V gene. Deletions cut 3 bases from V and 2 bases from J, with 8 bases between. CDR3 coding DNA: TGTGCCAGCTCACCGGCGGGGGGCAATCAGCCCCAGCATTTT. Amino acids: CASSPAGGNQPQHF.

Written as DNA, the CDR3 is TGCGCCAGCAGCGACACAGGGGCCCCTGCTGCCTCACCCCTCCACTTT. It encodes CASSDTGAPAASPLHF. The chain uses TRBV5-1 and TRBJ1-6; 7 bases map to TRBD1. Germline CDR1 reads SGHRS; CDR2 reads YFSETQ. After removal of 4 bases from V and 10 bases from J, the junction contained 14 bases not matched to a gene. The CDR3 covers 16 residues.

The gene calls are TRBV5-8 and TRBJ1-4; D is uncertain. The CDR3 is 15 residues long. Trimming removed 2 bases at V and 1 base at J, with 9 bases between. Germline V gene sequence: CDR1 SGHTS, CDR2 YDEGEE. CDR3 loop: CASSFEDGTNEKLFF. CDR3 sequence (DNA): TGTGCCAGCAGCTTTGAGGACGGAACTAATGAAAAACTGTTTTTT. The full variable domain, rest sourced from reference TRBV5-8 and TRBJ1-4, is EAGVTQSPTHLIKTRGQQATLRCSPISGHTSVYWYQQALGLGLQFLLWYDEGEERNRGNFPPRFSGRQFPNYSSELNVNALELEDSALYLCASSFEDGTNEKLFFGSGTQLSVL.

This chain connects TRBV6-4 to TRBJ2-7; D may match TRBD1 or TRBD2 (5 bases each). Trimming removed 3 bases at V and 3 bases at J, with 9 bases between. The CDR3 loop spans 13 amino acids. In germline, CDR1 is MRHNA, CDR2 SNTAGT. Written as DNA, the CDR3 is TGTGCCAGCAGTGAGGGACCCAACTACGAGCAGTACTTC. Its protein product is CASSEGPNYEQYF.

This clone was observed once. The CDR3 bases are TGTGCCAGCAGCCCCCCGGGAACCCAAGAGACCCAGTACTTC. The encoded protein is CASSPPGTQETQYF. The chain has TRBV5-6 and TRBJ2-5; D may be TRBD2 (5 bases). This CDR3 has 14 residues. Trimming pared 4 bases from V and 1 base from J, leaving 11 bases between. CDR1 and CDR2 (germline): SGHDT, YYEEEE. The variable domain in full, completed from reference TRBV5-6 and TRBJ2-5, reads DAGVTQSPTHLIKTRGQQVTLRCSPKSGHDTVSWYQQALGQGPQFIFQYYEEEERQRGNFPDRFSGHQFPNYSSELNVNALLLGDSALYLCASSPPGTQETQYFGPGTRLLVL.

The chain combines TRBV6-1 with TRBJ2-4; D call uncertain. V was clipped by 1 base and J by 1 base, with 14 bases between them. Germline CDR1 and CDR2: MNHNS and SASEGT. This CDR3 spans 17 amino acids. The DNA of the CDR3 is TGTGCCAGCAGTGAAGGGGTCTCTAAGATCGCCAAAAACATTCAGTACTTC. It is translated as CASSEGVSKIAKNIQYF.

The V call is TRBV7-9, the J call TRBJ2-2, with a tentative D call TRBD1 (5 bases). Germline V gives CDR1 SEHNR, CDR2 FQNEAQ (reference sequence). The CDR3 contains 16 residues. V shed 3 bases and J shed 0 bases, with 11 bases lying between them. Written as DNA, the CDR3 is TGTGCCAGCAGCTTTCGGACATCCGCGAACACCGGGGAGCTGTTTTTT. It translates to CASSFRTSANTGELFF.

The rearrangement joins TRBV10-2 to TRBJ1-2, with D tentatively TRBD1 (5 bases). The germline gives CDR1 WSHSY, CDR2 SAAADI. Between the trimmed V and J ends, which lost 6 bases and 7 bases, there was a span of 15 bases. The CDR3 spans 13 residues. The CDR3 protein is CASSSQGWGGYTF. The CDR3 DNA reads TGCGCCAGCAGCAGCCAGGGATGGGGTGGCTACACCTTC.

This clone was seen only a few times. The genes are TRBV9 and TRBJ1-2, with 10 bases fitting TRBD1. The CDR3 is 14 amino acids. With V trimmed by 4 bases and J by 5 bases, 5 bases remained unmatched. Germline V CDR1 and CDR2: SGDLS, YYNGEE. The CDR3 DNA sequence: TGTGCCAGCAGCTCCGGGACAGGGGTTTATGGCTACACCTTC. Residues: CASSSGTGVYGYTF.

The chain recombines TRBV11-2 with TRBJ2-1, with D possibly being TRBD1 or TRBD2 (5 bases each). V was pared by 4 bases and J by 2 bases, with 18 bases between. CDR1 is SGHAT and CDR2 is FQNNGV in the germline V gene. The CDR3 is 17 amino acids. CDR3 coding DNA: TGTGCCAGCAGCTCCCACGTGAGCCGGGGACCCTACAATGAGCAGTTCTTC. It yields the protein CASSSHVSRGPYNEQFF.

Of note for this clone: At one end the junction does not follow the germline gene, possibly because of a read error. The chain combines TRBV19 with TRBJ1-5; D perhaps matches TRBD1 (6 bases). Germline-derived CDR1 and CDR2 are LNHDA and SQIVND (reference sequence). The CDR3 has 15 residues. CDR3 sequence (DNA): TGTGCCCGTAGGGGGGCAGGGAGAAGCAATCAGCCCCAGCATTTT. It is translated as CARRGAGRSNQPQHF. Combining the CDR3 with reference TRBV19 and TRBJ1-5 gives the whole variable domain DGGITQSPKYLFRKEGQNVTLSCEQNLNHDAMYWYRQDPGQGLRLIYYSQIVNDFQKGDIAEGYSVSREKKESFPLTVTSAQKNPTAFYLCARRGAGRSNQPQHFGDGTRLSIL.

This sequence joins TRBV20-1 and TRBJ1-2, with D unclear. V was shortened by 3 bases and J by 1 base, with 9 bases between the two germline ends. In germline, CDR1 is DFQATT, CDR2 SNEGSKA (reference sequence). The CDR3 contains 13 residues. CDR3 region: CSASETDNYGYTF. The CDR3 nucleotides are TGCAGTGCTAGTGAAACTGATAACTATGGCTACACCTTC.

This chain uses TRBV29-1 with TRBJ1-2; no firm D call. In germline, CDR1 is SQVTM, CDR2 ANQGSEA. This CDR3 is built from 11 residues. The CDR3 sequence: CSAAEHYGYTF. The CDR3 bases are TGCAGTGCAGCCGAACACTATGGCTACACCTTC.

The chain couples TRBV21-1 to TRBJ1-1. TRBV21-1 is classified as a pseudogene. CDR3 length equals 15 residues. In nucleotides, the CDR3 is TGTGCCAGATGTGGGGGAAGCATCTCCGGCACTGAAGCTTTCTTT. Protein product: CARCGGSISGTEAFF.

CDR3 sequence reads: CASSHTTGGSYNEQFF. CDR3 DNA sequence: TGTGCCAGCTCACACACGACAGGGGGCTCCTACAATGAGCAGTTCTTC. This chain links TRBV18 with TRBJ2-1, with 9 bases aligning to TRBD1. In germline, CDR1 is KGHSH, CDR2 LQKENI. This CDR3 has 16 amino acids. V was pared by 4 bases and J by 0 bases, with 4 bases of the junction left unmatched.

The CDR3 coding sequence is TGCGCCAGCATGACAGGGGCTAACAGACCGAACACTGAAGCTTTCTTT. This codes for CASMTGANRPNTEAFF. The gene calls are TRBV5-1 and TRBJ1-1; TRBD1 agrees at 8 bases. Germline lookup yields CDR1 SGHRS and CDR2 YFSETQ. The trim removed 6 bases at V and 1 base at J, leaving 11 bases unmatched. The CDR3 consists of 16 residues.

The rearrangement links TRBV11-2 to TRBJ1-2, with unresolved D. The CDR3 is made up of 12 amino acids. V was clipped by 5 bases and J by 4 bases, with 8 bases between them. Germline V CDR1 and CDR2: SGHAT, FQNNGV. The CDR3 DNA reads as TGTGCCAGCAGCCTATCCCGCTATGGCTACACCTTC. Encoded protein: CASSLSRYGYTF.

This clone occurred a few times. V usage is TRBV3-1 (or the pseudogene TRBV3-2) and J usage is TRBJ1-1; D is unclear. V lost 4 bases and J 4 bases, leaving 13 bases between the germline ends. Germline CDR1 LGHDT, CDR2 YNNKEL (reference sequence). This CDR3 region has 14 residues. The CDR3 spells CASSPTLLGTEAFF. The CDR3 region has the DNA TGTGCCAGCAGCCCAACGCTTTTGGGCACTGAAGCTTTCTTT.

V and J are TRBV18 and TRBJ2-2, with D unresolved. Germline-derived CDR1 and CDR2 are KGHSH and LQKENI. Trimming took 2 bases from V and 2 from J, leaving 3 bases between them. The CDR3 covers 13 residues. CDR3 nucleotide sequence: TGTGCCAGCTCACCAGTTAACACCGGGGAGCTGTTTTTT. As protein: CASSPVNTGELFF.